The T cell receptor (beta chain) described here comes from a study of cytomegalovirus exposure and HLA in healthy donors. At the level of the study: There were over 350 genotyped donors. Of these, roughly 86% fell in the genetic ancestry cluster associated with self-reported Caucasian donors.

The PCR used 60 Vbeta and 13 Jbeta primers. Sequencing used immunoSEQ multiplex PCR; TCRdb keeps in-frame clones, though not all of them. This sample has around 170,000 clones; approximately 78% occur once, and the top ten carry 0.8%. Those who donated were healthy bone marrow donors. At collection, donors were nominally healthy, but unrecorded immune exposures were probable. CDR3 length equals 13 residues. CDR1 is SGHTA, CDR2 FQGNSA, per germline. Between the trimmed V and J ends, which lost 5 bases and 6 bases, there was a span of 14 bases. A single count supports this clone. This clonotype originated in a young woman in good health and CMV-seronegative. This chain uses TRBV7-2 with TRBJ2-7; maybe TRBD1 (7 bases). The material sequenced was PBMCs. The CDR3 DNA reads TGTGCCAGCAGCCAGGGGGGTTTCTCCGAGCAGTACTTC. Translating gives CASSQGGFSEQYF.